This T cell receptor beta chain originates from a study of blood T cell repertoires in COVID-19. The wider study: Samples of COVID-19 (acute and convalescent) were obtained from the United States, Italy and Spain. The cDNA or gDNA used as material had been derived from T cells, B-cell-depleted T cells, or PBMCs.

V lost 6 bases to trimming and J lost 3 bases, with 12 bases between them. This CDR3 is built from 13 residues. Germline loops: CDR1 SGHNT, CDR2 YYREEE (reference sequence). Original processing notes: Using reference gene primer amplification, nucleated cell counts were estimated. Method: immunoSEQ multiplex PCR; TCRdb's copy keeps in-frame clones and lacks some. The DNA was the basis for D and trimming; V, J and clone size are from that table. Here the sample spans roughly 160,000 clones, over 80% being singletons. Sequenced input: peripheral blood. The sequence derives from a woman aged 55-70 years with acute or convalescent COVID-19. The genes are TRBV5-4 and TRBJ1-1, with D hard to call. CDR3 loop: CASTREEDTEAFF. The CDR3 DNA follows: TGTGCCAGCACCCGTGAGGAGGACACTGAAGCTTTCTTT.